This T cell receptor beta chain originates from a study of neurological immune-mediated disorders. Regarding the study as a whole: Clinical features showed no association with the multiple sclerosis repertoire cluster, and MRI features showed none either. According to phylogenetic grouping, one related-CDR3 cluster, a possible signature, contained the repertoires of 18 of 34 multiple sclerosis patients.

This clonotype was counted ten times or more. Its antigen is still unknown. With 6 bases clipped from V and 2 bases from J, the junction kept 12 bases outside the gene matches. The CDR3 has 16 residues. Germline assignment: CDR1 DFQATT and CDR2 SNEGSKA (reference sequence). The team produced cDNA through 5'RACE using 10-nucleotide random UMIs. From the 5' RACE reads, TCRdb called clonotypes with MiXCR, one entry per CDR3 protein. The sample shows 55,000 to 80,000 distinct CDR3 sequences, 4.5% to 5.5% of them seen only once. J is TRBJ2-3 and V is TRBV20-1, with TRBD1 identical over 9 bases. The sequenced sample consisted of PBMCs. The receptor's source is a woman aged 45 to 65 with multiple sclerosis. The CDR3 region is CSAPGQGTLATDTQYF. In DNA, the CDR3 is TGCAGTGCGCCGGGACAGGGAACATTGGCCACAGATACGCAGTATTTT.